These 22 T cell receptor beta chains were all obtained from the same sample, sequenced in a study of shared clonotypes between healthy human individuals. The repertoire was sequenced with immunoSEQ multiplex PCR; TCRdb's copy has only in-frame clones and lacks some. This sample yields roughly 2.2 million clones, of which 85% to 95% are seen a single time; 0.3% to 0.45% belongs to the top ten. Input material: naive CD4+ T cells from PBMCs. Described subset: CD45RA+ positively selected. All receptors come from a man between 18 and 29 years old in good health. Some clones in this sample may be carry-over from other donors' samples.

The rearrangement uses TRBV7-2 and TRBJ2-3; unclear D gene. Trimming cost V 0 bases and J 0 bases, with 7 bases left between them. CDR1 is SGHTA, CDR2 FQGNSA, per germline. CDR3 size: 15 residues. The CDR3 sequence is CASSLAVWSTDTQYF. For the CDR3, the DNA is TGTGCCAGCAGCTTAGCGGTGTGGAGCACAGATACGCAGTATTTT.

This chain uses TRBV20-1 with TRBJ2-1; D call uncertain. Looked up from germline, CDR1 is DFQATT and CDR2 is SNEGSKA (reference sequence). This CDR3 has 11 amino acids. V lost 6 bases and J 7 bases, leaving 10 bases between the germline ends. The CDR3 DNA follows: TGCAGTGCCCCCCCCTTAAATGAGCAGTTCTTC. Translated: CSAPPLNEQFF.

The V and J genes are TRBV27 and TRBJ2-7, with 7 bases matching TRBD2. CDR3 size: 10 residues. Trimming took 8 bases from V and 12 from J; bases not matched to a gene: 7. Germline CDR1 reads MNHEY; CDR2 reads SMNVEV (reference sequence). Written as DNA, the CDR3 is TGTGCCAGCCGAGCGGGACCTCGGTACTTC. Translated, it gives CASRAGPRYF.

J is TRBJ2-7 and V is TRBV11-2, with D unresolved. CDR1 and CDR2 (germline): SGHAT, FQNNGV. The CDR3 extends over 15 amino acids. Trimming left V 1 base short and J 0 bases short, with 10 bases between. For the CDR3, the DNA is TGTGCCAGCAGCTTAGGCACGGCGATCTCCTACGAGCAGTACTTC. Translating gives CASSLGTAISYEQYF.

The chain is built from TRBV10-1 and TRBJ2-2, with a possible D match to TRBD2 (6 bases). This CDR3 spans 14 amino acids. The germline gives CDR1 WNHNN, CDR2 SYGVQD (reference sequence). Trimming removed 6 bases at V and 5 bases at J, with 13 bases between. CDR3: CASRFLARTGELFF. CDR3 in DNA: TGCGCCAGCAGGTTCCTAGCGAGGACCGGGGAGCTGTTTTTT.

The chain carries TRBV6-5 and TRBJ2-1; no definite D call. The CDR3 consists of 13 residues. Trimming took 8 bases from V and 3 from J, leaving 11 bases between them. Looked up from germline, CDR1 is MNHEY and CDR2 is SVGAGI. The CDR3 DNA reads TGTGCCAGCCTTTCCGACAACTACAATGAGCAGTTCTTC. Its translation: CASLSDNYNEQFF.

V is TRBV19 and J is TRBJ2-1, with 9 bases aligning to TRBD2. Per the germline V gene, CDR1 is LNHDA and CDR2 is SQIVND (reference sequence). Trimming cost V 1 base and J 7 bases; bases outside gene matches: 8. The length of the CDR3 is 16 residues. CDR3 in amino acids: CASSIVGSGSWNEQFF. In DNA form, the CDR3 reads TGTGCCAGTAGTATAGTGGGTAGCGGGAGCTGGAATGAGCAGTTCTTC. Full variable domain (rest looked up from reference TRBV19 and TRBJ2-1): DGGITQSPKYLFRKEGQNVTLSCEQNLNHDAMYWYRQDPGQGLRLIYYSQIVNDFQKGDIAEGYSVSREKKESFPLTVTSAQKNPTAFYLCASSIVGSGSWNEQFFGPGTRLTVL.

The CDR3 loop reads CASSSKAGPSYNEQFF. In DNA form, the CDR3 reads TGTGCCAGCAGCTCAAAGGCGGGACCTTCCTACAATGAGCAGTTCTTC. This chain uses TRBV11-1 with TRBJ2-1; a weak D match, TRBD2 (6 bases). The CDR3 has 16 amino acids. The germline V gene has CDR1 SGHAT and CDR2 FQDESV (reference sequence). V was pared by 4 bases and J by 1 base, with 14 bases between.

The V call is TRBV5-4, the J call TRBJ2-1; TRBD2 agrees at 9 bases. This CDR3 contains 17 residues. Per germline, CDR1 SGHNT and CDR2 YYREEE (reference sequence). J lost 9 bases, V lost 4 bases, and 17 bases had no gene match. The CDR3 coding sequence is TGTGCCAGCAGCGTTGGAGCTGGACTAGCGACAAGAGGTGAGCAGTTCTTC. Translated: CASSVGAGLATRGEQFF. Full variable domain (rest looked up from reference TRBV5-4 and TRBJ2-1): ETGVTQSPTHLIKTRGQQVTLRCSSQSGHNTVSWYQQALGQGPQFIFQYYREEENGRGNFPPRFSGLQFPNYSSELNVNALELDDSALYLCASSVGAGLATRGEQFFGPGTRLTVL.

The chain uses TRBV19 and TRBJ2-7, with D tentatively TRBD2 (7 bases). Germline loops: CDR1 LNHDA, CDR2 SQIVND (reference sequence). V lost 4 bases and J 2 bases, leaving 18 bases between the germline ends. The CDR3 is 16 amino acids. Written as DNA, the CDR3 is TGTGCCAGTAGTAGGGAGGGCACACAGGGAACCTACGAGCAGTACTTC. This codes for CASSREGTQGTYEQYF.

The J gene is TRBJ1-2, the V gene TRBV10-3; 9 bases fit TRBD1. The CDR3 runs 14 residues. CDR1 and CDR2 from the germline V gene are ENHRY and SYGVKD. V shed 9 bases, J shed 4 bases, and the junction held 9 bases outside the gene matches. The chain's CDR3 is CAISGTGLGYGYTF. In DNA, the CDR3 is TGTGCCATATCCGGGACAGGGTTGGGCTATGGCTACACCTTC.

This rearrangement joins TRBV29-1 to TRBJ1-2, with D possibly being TRBD1 (6 bases). V gave up 3 bases and J gave up 4 bases, with 18 bases separating them. CDR3 length: 15 amino acids. Germline CDR1 and CDR2: SQVTM and ANQGSEA. CDR3 in DNA: TGCAGCGTTGACCCCGCTGGACAGCCTGGCTATGGCTACACCTTC. Protein product: CSVDPAGQPGYGYTF.

This chain joins TRBV9 and TRBJ1-2; 7 bases fit TRBD1. V shed 0 bases, J shed 4 bases, and the junction held 6 bases outside the gene matches. The CDR3 loop spans 15 amino acids. CDR1 and CDR2 (germline): SGDLS, YYNGEE. The CDR3 spells CASSVVGQSLYGYTF. The CDR3 region has the DNA TGTGCCAGCAGCGTAGTGGGACAGAGTCTCTATGGCTACACCTTC.

J is TRBJ1-1 and V is TRBV30; 7 bases are a match to TRBD1. The CDR3 totals 14 residues. Germline trimming cut 7 bases from V and 2 bases from J; bases unmatched to any gene: 10. Germline CDR1 reads GTSNPN; CDR2 reads SVGIG (reference sequence). CDR3 sequence reads: CALLTRGINTEAFF. DNA of the CDR3: TGTGCCTTATTGACCAGGGGGATTAACACTGAAGCTTTCTTT.

The chain links TRBV27 to TRBJ1-5; D remains ambiguous. V was clipped by 4 bases and J by 0 bases, with 4 bases between them. The CDR3 runs 13 residues. Germline V lookup: CDR1 MNHEY, CDR2 SMNVEV (reference sequence). CDR3 nucleotide sequence: TGTGCCAGCAGTTCCGATAGCAATCAGCCCCAGCATTTT. Residues: CASSSDSNQPQHF.

This chain joins TRBV6-1 and TRBJ2-4; 7 positions agree with TRBD2. The CDR3 extends over 14 amino acids. J lost 10 bases, V lost 2 bases, and 8 bases had no gene match. Germline V CDR1 and CDR2: MNHNS, SASEGT. The CDR3 nucleotides read TGTGCCAGCAGTGAAATCGGCGGCGGGGGTATTCAGTACTTC. Protein product: CASSEIGGGGIQYF.

This clone was observed once. The same CDR3 is also encoded by other DNA sequences in this sample. The DNA for the CDR3 is TGCGCCAGCAGCCTAACAGGGGGTAATGAAAAACTGTTTTTT. It specifies CASSLTGGNEKLFF. The chain has TRBV5-1 and TRBJ1-4; 8 nucleotides align to TRBD1. CDR1 is SGHRS and CDR2 is YFSETQ in the germline V gene. With 4 bases clipped from V and 4 bases from J, the junction kept 3 bases outside the gene matches. CDR3 size: 14 residues.

This chain uses TRBV10-2 with TRBJ2-2, with D uncertain. V was trimmed by 4 bases and J by 1 base, leaving 16 bases between them. The CDR3 totals 17 residues. Germline CDR1 WSHSY, CDR2 SAAADI. As DNA, the CDR3 is TGCGCCAGCAGTGGCCCCGGTTCAGATCAGAACACCGGGGAGCTGTTTTTT. Its protein product is CASSGPGSDQNTGELFF.

Details on this clone: Distinct nucleotide sequences in the sample also encode this CDR3. The chain has TRBV5-1 and TRBJ2-5; the match to TRBD1 covers 7 bases. V lost 4 bases and J lost 1; bases outside the gene matches: 4. CDR3 length equals 14 residues. Germline lookup yields CDR1 SGHRS and CDR2 YFSETQ. CDR3 residues: CASSQGTVQETQYF. The DNA of the CDR3 is TGCGCCAGCAGCCAGGGGACAGTCCAAGAGACCCAGTACTTC.

The chain uses TRBV28 and TRBJ2-7; D uncertain. V was pared by 7 bases and J by 0 bases, with 10 bases between. This CDR3 is built from 13 residues. Germline V gene lookup returns CDR1 MDHEN and CDR2 SYDVKM. CDR3 protein: CASKLPISYEQYF. The CDR3 bases are TGTGCCAGCAAACTACCTATCTCCTACGAGCAGTACTTC.

V and J are TRBV14 and TRBJ2-2; D is perhaps TRBD2 (5 bases). CDR3 size: 16 residues. Germline-derived CDR1 and CDR2 are SGHDN and FVKESK. Trimming stripped 1 base from V and 4 bases from J, with 13 bases between. The CDR3 nucleotides read TGTGCCAGCAGCCAAGTGGTGGGAGTAGTCACCGGGGAGCTGTTTTTT. This codes for CASSQVVGVVTGELFF.

The chain combines TRBV28 with TRBJ2-2; 9 bases are a match to TRBD2. This CDR3 has 18 residues. CDR1 and CDR2 from the germline V gene are MDHEN and SYDVKM. The junction had 14 bases not matched to a gene; V was cut back by 5 bases and J by 4 bases. The CDR3 loop reads CASSPQGSGSRITGELFF. The CDR3 DNA sequence: TGTGCCAGCAGTCCGCAGGGTAGCGGGAGCCGTATCACCGGGGAGCTGTTTTTT.